These T cell receptor beta chains were read from a single sample in a study of response to subunit inactivated influenza vaccine. Via MiXCR, TCRdb re-called the RT-PCR reads, giving one row per CDR3 protein. The data hold 540,000 or so distinct CDR3 sequences, with around 13% observed a single time. The sample in question was PBMCs from blood, obtained roughly 48 days after vaccination. The receptors stem from a man in his fifties who received an inactivated influenza vaccine. Both conserved end residues are part of each CDR3. The D gene is left open where the match is weak. Clone size, where shown, is once, few, many, or a class for clones that have expanded.

cdr3_aa,cdr3_nt,clone_size,d_call,j_call,v_call
CASSPGQFNEQFF,TGTGCCAGCAGCCCCGGACAGTTTAATGAGCAGTTCTTC,-,-,TRBJ2-1,TRBV5-6
CSARVQGSIDEQFF,TGCAGTGCTAGAGTACAGGGGAGTATTGATGAGCAGTTCTTC,few,TRBD1,TRBJ2-1,TRBV20-1
CASSQDAGSGANVLTF,TGCGCCAGCAGCCAAGATGCGGGCTCTGGGGCCAACGTCCTGACTTTC,few,-,TRBJ2-6,TRBV4-3
CASSPRQGQETQYF,TGTGCCAGCAGTCCGAGACAGGGGCAAGAGACCCAGTACTTC,many,TRBD1,TRBJ2-5,TRBV12-3/TRBV12-4
CASSPADRDNSPLHF,TGCGCCAGCAGCCCGGCGGACAGGGATAATTCACCCCTCCACTTT,many,TRBD1,TRBJ1-6,TRBV4-3
CSARARDLAYEQYF,TGCAGTGCTAGAGCCCGGGACTTAGCCTACGAGCAGTACTTC,-,-,TRBJ2-7,TRBV20-1
CASSSSTEQYF,TGTGCCAGCAGTTCGTCTACCGAGCAGTACTTC,few,-,TRBJ2-7,TRBV12-3/TRBV12-4
CASTGGPGYNEQFF,TGTGCCAGTACGGGGGGGCCGGGTTACAATGAGCAGTTCTTC,many,TRBD2,TRBJ2-1,TRBV6-2/TRBV6-3
CSARAGTRNQPQHF,TGCAGTGCTAGAGCAGGGACCCGCAATCAGCCCCAGCATTTT,-,-,TRBJ1-5,TRBV20-1
CASSQDRGYSGANVLTF,TGTGCCAGCAGCCAGGACAGGGGATACTCTGGGGCCAACGTCCTGACTTTC,few,TRBD1,TRBJ2-6,TRBV7-6
CSARDRTGPLYGYTF,TGCAGTGCTAGAGATCGAACAGGACCTCTTTATGGCTACACCTTC,-,-,TRBJ1-2,TRBV20-1
CASSPGTSSLQEEQFF,TGCGCCAGCAGCCCGGGCACTAGCAGTTTACAAGAGGAGCAGTTCTTC,few,-,TRBJ2-1,TRBV5-1
CSARDIQFGNTIYF,TGCAGTGCTAGAGATATACAGTTTGGAAACACCATATATTTT,few,-,TRBJ1-3,TRBV20-1
CASRETSGSYNEQFF,TGTGCCAGCAGAGAGACTAGCGGGAGTTACAATGAGCAGTTCTTC,many,TRBD2,TRBJ2-1,TRBV12-3/TRBV12-4